The rows below give T cell receptor beta chains drawn from one sample of a study of control samples from healthy donors and cancer patients. Sequencing was performed with immunoSEQ multiplex PCR; in TCRdb, only in-frame clones are kept and a portion is missing. Among around 90,000 clones listed, around nine tenths were seen once. The sample comprised blood. These receptors originate from a man aged 30 to 45 in good health. Each CDR3 is given with its conserved first and last residue. The D gene is left open where the match is weak. Clone size, where shown, is once, few, many, or a class for clones that have expanded.

v_gene,abundance,j_gene,d_gene,CDR3aa,CDR3nt
TRBV30,.,TRBJ1-2,.,CAWSPQGREGAANYGYTF,TGTGCCTGGAGTCCCCAAGGCAGGGAGGGAGCGGCTAACTATGGCTACACCTTC
TRBV18,.,TRBJ1-2,TRBD1,CASSPPGQVNYGYTF,TGTGCCAGCTCACCCCCGGGACAGGTCAACTATGGCTACACCTTC
TRBV19,few,TRBJ2-5,TRBD1,CASSIGQGQETQYF,TGTGCCAGTAGTATTGGACAGGGACAAGAGACCCAGTACTTC
TRBV9,.,TRBJ2-5,TRBD1,CASSPGQGNAETQYF,TGTGCCAGCAGCCCGGGACAGGGGAACGCGGAGACCCAGTACTTC
TRBV6-1,.,TRBJ2-4,TRBD1,CASSEGQGLTPGYF,TGTGCCAGCAGTGAGGGACAGGGGCTTACTCCGGGGTACTTC
TRBV5-1,.,TRBJ2-7,TRBD2,CASSLEGSGGAQEQYF,TGCGCCAGCAGCTTAGAAGGTAGCGGGGGGGCTCAGGAGCAGTACTTC
TRBV29-1,.,TRBJ2-1,TRBD2,CSAWPTSGLSLAYNEQFF,TGCAGCGCCTGGCCGACTAGCGGCCTTTCGTTGGCCTACAATGAGCAGTTCTTC
TRBV19,.,TRBJ1-3,.,CASSRRGDAGNTIYF,TGTGCCAGTAGCCGTAGGGGGGATGCTGGAAACACCATATATTTT
TRBV2,.,TRBJ1-6,.,CATQSSYNSPLHF,TGTGCCACGCAGAGCTCCTATAATTCACCCCTCCACTTT
TRBV9,once,TRBJ2-6,.,CASSVAQGPYSGANVLTF,TGTGCCAGCAGCGTAGCGCAGGGTCCCTACTCTGGGGCCAACGTCCTGACTTTC
TRBV14,few,TRBJ1-6,.,CASSQDWGNRNSPLHF,TGTGCCAGCAGCCAAGACTGGGGGAATCGGAATTCACCCCTCCACTTT
TRBV24-1,.,TRBJ2-5,TRBD2,CATSDGLAGDSRTQYF,TGTGCCACCAGTGATGGACTAGCGGGGGACTCGCGGACCCAGTACTTC
TRBV30,.,TRBJ1-2,.,CAWSVVRAGGYGYTF,TGTGCCTGGAGTGTAGTGCGGGCCGGGGGCTATGGCTACACCTTC
TRBV6-5,.,TRBJ1-1,.,CASSNSWAGDEAFF,TGTGCCAGCAGTAATTCCTGGGCAGGGGATGAAGCTTTCTTT
TRBV7-3,.,TRBJ1-2,.,CASSLTQTGYGYTF,TGTGCCAGCAGCTTAACTCAAACAGGGTATGGCTACACCTTC